This T cell receptor beta chain was sequenced for a study of control samples from healthy donors and cancer patients. In this sample, this clone turned up once. Sequenced by immunoSEQ multiplex PCR; TCRdb stores in-frame clones only, minus some. The table shows under 450,000 clones, with approximately 90% occurring only once. The receptor's source is a man aged 40-49 years with head and neck cancer. Sequenced input: PBMCs.

Here the CDR3 reads CASRGGQGIVDTQYF. The CDR3 DNA follows: TGTGCCAGCAGAGGAGGACAGGGAATAGTAGATACGCAGTATTTT. The chain carries TRBV7-2 and TRBJ2-3, with 8 bases fitting TRBD1. The CDR3 runs 15 residues. Germline CDR1 SGHTA, CDR2 FQGNSA. Unmatched junction bases numbered 10, after V lost 6 bases and J lost 5 bases.